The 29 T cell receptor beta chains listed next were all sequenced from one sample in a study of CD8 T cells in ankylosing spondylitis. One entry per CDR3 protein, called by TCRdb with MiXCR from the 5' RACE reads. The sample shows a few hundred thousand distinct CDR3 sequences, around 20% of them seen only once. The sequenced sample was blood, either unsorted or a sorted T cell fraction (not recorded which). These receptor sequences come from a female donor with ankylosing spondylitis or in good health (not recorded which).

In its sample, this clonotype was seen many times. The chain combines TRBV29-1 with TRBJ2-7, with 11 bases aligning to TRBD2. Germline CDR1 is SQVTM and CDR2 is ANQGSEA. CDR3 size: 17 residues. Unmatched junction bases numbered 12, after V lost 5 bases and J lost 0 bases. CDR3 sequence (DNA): TGCAGCGTTCTTTTAGCGGGAGGGCCGGCGATCTCCTACGAGCAGTACTTC. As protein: CSVLLAGGPAISYEQYF.

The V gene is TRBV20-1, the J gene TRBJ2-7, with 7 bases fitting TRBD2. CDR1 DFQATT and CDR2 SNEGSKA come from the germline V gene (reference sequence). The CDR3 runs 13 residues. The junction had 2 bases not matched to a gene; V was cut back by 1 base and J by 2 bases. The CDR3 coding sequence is TGCAGTGCTAGAGGTAGCGGGCCCTACGAGCAGTACTTC. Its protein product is CSARGSGPYEQYF.

CDR3 sequence reads: CSVTQGARYEQYF. CDR3 nucleotides: TGCAGCGTCACCCAGGGGGCGCGGTACGAGCAGTACTTC. The V call is TRBV29-1, the J call TRBJ2-7; 8 bases match TRBD1. The trim removed 6 bases at V and 4 bases at J, leaving 8 bases unmatched. The germline V gene encodes CDR1 SQVTM and CDR2 ANQGSEA. The CDR3 spans 13 residues.

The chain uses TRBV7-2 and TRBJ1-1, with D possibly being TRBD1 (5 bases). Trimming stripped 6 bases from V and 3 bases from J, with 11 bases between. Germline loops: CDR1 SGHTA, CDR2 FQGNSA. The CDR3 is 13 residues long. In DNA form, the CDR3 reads TGTGCCAGCAGGTTAACAGGTGACACTGAAGCTTTCTTT. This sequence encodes CASRLTGDTEAFF.

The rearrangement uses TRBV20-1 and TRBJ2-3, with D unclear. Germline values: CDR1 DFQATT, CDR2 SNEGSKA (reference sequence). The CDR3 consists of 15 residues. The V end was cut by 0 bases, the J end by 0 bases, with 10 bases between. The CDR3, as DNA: TGCAGTGCTAGAGATCTACCGAGCAGCACAGATACGCAGTATTTT. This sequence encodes CSARDLPSSTDTQYF.

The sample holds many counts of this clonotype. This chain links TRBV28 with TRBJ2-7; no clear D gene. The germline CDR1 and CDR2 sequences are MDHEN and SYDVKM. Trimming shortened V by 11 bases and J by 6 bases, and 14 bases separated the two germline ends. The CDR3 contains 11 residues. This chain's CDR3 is CAVRKWGEQYF. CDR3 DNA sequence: TGTGCCGTCCGAAAGTGGGGCGAGCAGTACTTC.

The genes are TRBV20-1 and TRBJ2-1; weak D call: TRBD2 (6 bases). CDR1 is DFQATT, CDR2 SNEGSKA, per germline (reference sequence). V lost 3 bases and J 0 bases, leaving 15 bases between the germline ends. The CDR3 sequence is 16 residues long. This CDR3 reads CSARGGLGASYNEQFF. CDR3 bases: TGCAGTGCTAGGGGGGGTCTAGGGGCCTCCTACAATGAGCAGTTCTTC.

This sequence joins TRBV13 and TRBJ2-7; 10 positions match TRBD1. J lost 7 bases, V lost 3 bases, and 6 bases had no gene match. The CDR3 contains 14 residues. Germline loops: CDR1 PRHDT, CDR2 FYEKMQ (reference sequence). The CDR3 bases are TGTGCCAGCAGCTTGGGACAGGGGATTGGAGAGCAGTACTTC. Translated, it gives CASSLGQGIGEQYF. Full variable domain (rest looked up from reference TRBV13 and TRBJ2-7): AAGVIQSPRHLIKEKRETATLKCYPIPRHDTVYWYQQGPGQDPQFLISFYEKMQSDKGSIPDRFSAQQFSDYHSELNMSSLELGDSALYFCASSLGQGIGEQYFGPGTRLTVT.

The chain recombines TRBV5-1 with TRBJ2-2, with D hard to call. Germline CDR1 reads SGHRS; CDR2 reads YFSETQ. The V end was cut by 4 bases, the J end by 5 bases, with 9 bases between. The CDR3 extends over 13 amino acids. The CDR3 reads CASSPTVTGELFF. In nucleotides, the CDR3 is TGCGCCAGCAGCCCGACGGTTACCGGGGAGCTGTTTTTT.

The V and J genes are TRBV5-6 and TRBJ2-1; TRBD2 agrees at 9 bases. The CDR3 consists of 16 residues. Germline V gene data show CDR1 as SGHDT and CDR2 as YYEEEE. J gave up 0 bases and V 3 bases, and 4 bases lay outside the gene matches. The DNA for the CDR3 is TGTGCCAGCAGCTCGCTACTAGCGGGCTCCTACAATGAGCAGTTCTTC. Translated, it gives CASSSLLAGSYNEQFF.

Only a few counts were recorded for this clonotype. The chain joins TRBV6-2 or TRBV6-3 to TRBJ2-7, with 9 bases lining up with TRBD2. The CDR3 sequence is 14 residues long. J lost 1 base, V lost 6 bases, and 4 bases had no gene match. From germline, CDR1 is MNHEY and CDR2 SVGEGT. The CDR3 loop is CASSRLAGSYEQYF. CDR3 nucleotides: TGTGCCAGCAGCCGTCTAGCGGGGTCCTACGAGCAGTACTTC.

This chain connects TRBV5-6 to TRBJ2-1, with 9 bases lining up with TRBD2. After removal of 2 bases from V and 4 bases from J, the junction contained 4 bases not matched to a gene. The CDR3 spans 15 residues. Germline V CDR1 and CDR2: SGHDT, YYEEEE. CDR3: CASSFRTSAYNEQFF. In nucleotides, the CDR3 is TGTGCCAGCAGCTTCCGGACTAGCGCATACAATGAGCAGTTCTTC.

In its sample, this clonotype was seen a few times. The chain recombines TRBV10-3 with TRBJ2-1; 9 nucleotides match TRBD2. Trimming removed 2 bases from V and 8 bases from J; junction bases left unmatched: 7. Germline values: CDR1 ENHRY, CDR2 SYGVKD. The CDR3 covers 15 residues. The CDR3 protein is CAISEGVAGAYEQFF. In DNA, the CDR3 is TGTGCCATCAGTGAGGGGGTAGCGGGAGCCTATGAGCAGTTCTTC.

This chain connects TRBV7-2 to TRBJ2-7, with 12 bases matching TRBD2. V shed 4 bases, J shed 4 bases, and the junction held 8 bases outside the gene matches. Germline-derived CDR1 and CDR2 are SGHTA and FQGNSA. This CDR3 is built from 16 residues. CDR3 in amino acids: CASSSLLTSGSYEQYF. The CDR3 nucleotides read TGTGCCAGCAGCTCACTCCTGACTAGCGGGAGTTACGAGCAGTACTTC.

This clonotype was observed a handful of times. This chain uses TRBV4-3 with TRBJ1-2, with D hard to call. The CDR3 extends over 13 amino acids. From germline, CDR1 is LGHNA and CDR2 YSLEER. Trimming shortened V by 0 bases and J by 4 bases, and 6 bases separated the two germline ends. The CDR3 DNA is TGCGCCAGCAGCCAAGAAGTCTTCTATGGCTACACCTTC. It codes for CASSQEVFYGYTF.

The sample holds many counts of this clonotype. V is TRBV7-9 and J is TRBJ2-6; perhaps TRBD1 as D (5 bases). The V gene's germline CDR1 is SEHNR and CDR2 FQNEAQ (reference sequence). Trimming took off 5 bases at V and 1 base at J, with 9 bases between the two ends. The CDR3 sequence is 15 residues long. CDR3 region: CASSPRVSGANVLTF. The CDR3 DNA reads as TGTGCCAGCAGCCCCAGGGTTTCTGGGGCCAACGTCCTGACTTTC.

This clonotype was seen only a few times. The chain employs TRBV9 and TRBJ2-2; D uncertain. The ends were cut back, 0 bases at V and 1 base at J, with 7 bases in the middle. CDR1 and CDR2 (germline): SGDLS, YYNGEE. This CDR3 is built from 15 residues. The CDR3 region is CASSVGQENTGELFF. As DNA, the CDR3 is TGTGCCAGCAGCGTAGGTCAGGAGAACACCGGGGAGCTGTTTTTT.

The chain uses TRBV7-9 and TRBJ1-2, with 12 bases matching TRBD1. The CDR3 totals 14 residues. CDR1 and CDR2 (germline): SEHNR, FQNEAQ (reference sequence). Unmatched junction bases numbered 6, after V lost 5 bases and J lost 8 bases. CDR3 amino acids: CASSRDRGPGGYTF. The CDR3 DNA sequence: TGTGCCAGCAGCCGGGACAGGGGGCCTGGAGGCTACACCTTC.

The CDR3 DNA is TGCAGTGCTAGAGATTGGGCCTATGGCTACACCTTC. Translation: CSARDWAYGYTF. The chain employs TRBV20-1 and TRBJ1-2; D is ambiguous. The CDR3 is 12 residues long. Germline-derived CDR1 and CDR2 are DFQATT and SNEGSKA (reference sequence). Trimming took 0 bases from V and 4 from J, leaving 6 bases between them.

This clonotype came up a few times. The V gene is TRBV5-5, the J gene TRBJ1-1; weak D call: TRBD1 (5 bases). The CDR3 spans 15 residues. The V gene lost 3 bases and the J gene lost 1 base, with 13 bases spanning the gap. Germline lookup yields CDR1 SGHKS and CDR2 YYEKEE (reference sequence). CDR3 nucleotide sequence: TGTGCCAGCAGCTGGGACGTATCCTCGAACACTGAAGCTTTCTTT. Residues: CASSWDVSSNTEAFF. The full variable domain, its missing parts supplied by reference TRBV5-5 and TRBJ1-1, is DAGVTQSPTHLIKTRGQQVTLRCSPISGHKSVSWYQQVLGQGPQFIFQYYEKEERGRGNFPDRFSARQFPNYSSELNVNALLLGDSALYLCASSWDVSSNTEAFFGQGTRLTVV.

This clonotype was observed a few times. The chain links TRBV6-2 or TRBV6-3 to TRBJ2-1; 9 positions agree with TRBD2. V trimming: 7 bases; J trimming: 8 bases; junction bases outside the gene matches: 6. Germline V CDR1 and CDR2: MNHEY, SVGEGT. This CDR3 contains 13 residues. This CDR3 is CASKASGTDEQFF. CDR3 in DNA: TGTGCCAGCAAGGCTAGCGGGACGGATGAGCAGTTCTTC.

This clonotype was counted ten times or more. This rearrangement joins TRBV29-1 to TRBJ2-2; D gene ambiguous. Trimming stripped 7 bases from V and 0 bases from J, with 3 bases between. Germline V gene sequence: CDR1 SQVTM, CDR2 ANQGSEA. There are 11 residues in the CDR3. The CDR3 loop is CSATNTGELFF. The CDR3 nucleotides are TGCAGCGCCACGAACACCGGGGAGCTGTTTTTT.

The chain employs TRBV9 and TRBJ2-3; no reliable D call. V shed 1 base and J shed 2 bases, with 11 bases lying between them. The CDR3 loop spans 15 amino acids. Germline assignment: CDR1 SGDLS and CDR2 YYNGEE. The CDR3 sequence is CASSVTGRPTDTQYF. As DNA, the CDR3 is TGTGCCAGCAGCGTAACCGGCCGACCCACAGATACGCAGTATTTT.

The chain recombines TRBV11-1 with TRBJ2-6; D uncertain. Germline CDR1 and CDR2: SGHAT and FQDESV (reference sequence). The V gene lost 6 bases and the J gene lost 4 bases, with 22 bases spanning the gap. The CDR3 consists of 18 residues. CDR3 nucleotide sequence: TGTGCCAGCAGACCTACGTCCGACATGTGGAACGGGGCCAACGTCCTGACTTTC. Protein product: CASRPTSDMWNGANVLTF. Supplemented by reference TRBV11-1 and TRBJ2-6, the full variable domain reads EAEVAQSPRYKITEKSQAVAFWCDPISGHATLYWYRQILGQGPELLVQFQDESVVDDSQLPKDRFSAERLKGVDSTLKIQPAELGDSAMYLCASRPTSDMWNGANVLTFGAGSRLTVL.

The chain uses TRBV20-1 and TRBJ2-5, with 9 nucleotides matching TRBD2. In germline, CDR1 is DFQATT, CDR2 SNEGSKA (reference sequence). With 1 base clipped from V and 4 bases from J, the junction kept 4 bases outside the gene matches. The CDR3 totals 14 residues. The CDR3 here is CSARVRREGETQYF. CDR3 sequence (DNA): TGCAGTGCTAGAGTTCGGCGGGAGGGAGAGACCCAGTACTTC.

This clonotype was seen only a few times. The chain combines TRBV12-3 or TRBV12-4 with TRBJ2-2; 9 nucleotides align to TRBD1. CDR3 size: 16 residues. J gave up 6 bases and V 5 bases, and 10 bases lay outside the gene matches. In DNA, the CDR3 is TGTGCCAGCAGTCCCCAGGGGACAGGGTATCCCGGGGAGCTGTTTTTT. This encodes CASSPQGTGYPGELFF.

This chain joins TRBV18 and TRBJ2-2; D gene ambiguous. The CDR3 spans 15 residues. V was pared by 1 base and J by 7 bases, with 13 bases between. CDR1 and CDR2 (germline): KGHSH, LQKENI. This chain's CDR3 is CASSPRHTWGGELFF. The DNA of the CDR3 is TGTGCCAGCTCACCACGACACACCTGGGGCGGGGAGCTGTTTTTT.

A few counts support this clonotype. CDR3 bases: TGCAGTGCTAGAGTCGGACTAGCGGTTCGGGCCCAGTACTTC. It yields the protein CSARVGLAVRAQYF. The chain links TRBV20-1 to TRBJ2-5; 10 bases fit TRBD2. CDR1 is DFQATT and CDR2 is SNEGSKA in the germline V gene (reference sequence). This CDR3 contains 14 residues. V was clipped by 1 base and J by 9 bases; unmatched bases: 8.

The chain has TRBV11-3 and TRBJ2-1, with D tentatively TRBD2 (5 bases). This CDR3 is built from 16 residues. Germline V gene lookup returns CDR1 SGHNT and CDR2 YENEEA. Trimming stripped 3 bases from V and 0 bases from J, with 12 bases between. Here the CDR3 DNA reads TGTGCCAGCAGCTTGCGGATCACTAGCTCCTACAATGAGCAGTTCTTC. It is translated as CASSLRITSSYNEQFF.